This paragraph reports one T cell receptor beta chain. This sample was included in a study of blood T cell repertoires in COVID-19. For the study at large: Spain, Italy and the United States supplied samples that represented acute and convalescent COVID-19.

The CDR3 has 16 residues. Per the authors' pipeline: The authors estimated nucleated cell counts from reference gene primer amplification. The protocol was immunoSEQ multiplex PCR, while the TCRdb copy is restricted to in-frame clones and leaves out a portion. V, J and clone size were drawn from that table, and D and trimming were deduced from the DNA. Counted here are under 150,000 clones, about 77% occurring once; the ten biggest clones make up around 9.5%. The receptor comes from a woman in her 50s with active or convalescent COVID-19. J is TRBJ2-3 and V is TRBV21-1; the table's D call, TRBD1, has no DNA check behind it. TRBV21-1 is listed as a pseudogene. Specimen: peripheral blood. The CDR3 sequence: CASSKEGEVGTDTQYF. The CDR3 DNA is TGTGCCAGCAGCAAAGAGGGGGAAGTGGGCACAGATACGCAGTATTTT.